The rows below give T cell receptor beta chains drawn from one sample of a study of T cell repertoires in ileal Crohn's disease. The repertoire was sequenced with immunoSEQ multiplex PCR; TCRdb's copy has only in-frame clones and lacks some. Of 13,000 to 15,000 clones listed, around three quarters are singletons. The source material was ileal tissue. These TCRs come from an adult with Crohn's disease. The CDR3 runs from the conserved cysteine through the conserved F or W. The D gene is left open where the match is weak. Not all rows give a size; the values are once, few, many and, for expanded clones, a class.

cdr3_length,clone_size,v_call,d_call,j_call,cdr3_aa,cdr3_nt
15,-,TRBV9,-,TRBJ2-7,CASSLRDRSSYEQYF,TGTGCCAGCAGCTTGAGAGACAGGTCATCCTACGAGCAGTACTTC
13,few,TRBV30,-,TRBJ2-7,CAWSVGGTVGWYF,TGTGCCTGGAGTGTCGGAGGGACCGTTGGGTGGTACTTC
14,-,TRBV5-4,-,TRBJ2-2,CASSFGGNTGELFF,TGTGCCAGCAGCTTCGGGGGGAACACCGGGGAGCTGTTTTTT
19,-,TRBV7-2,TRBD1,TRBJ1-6,CASSSPAWTGTALGSPLHF,TGTGCCAGCAGCTCCCCGGCTTGGACAGGGACCGCACTTGGTTCACCCCTCCACTTT
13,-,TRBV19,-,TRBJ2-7,CASSSGHSYEQYF,TGTGCCAGTAGTTCGGGACACTCCTACGAGCAGTACTTC
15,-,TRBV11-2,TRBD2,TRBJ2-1,CASSLSSGAPNEQFF,TGTGCCAGCAGCTTGTCGAGCGGGGCCCCCAATGAGCAGTTCTTC
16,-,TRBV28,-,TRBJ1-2,CASRFFDQAANYGYTF,TGTGCCAGCAGATTCTTTGACCAGGCAGCTAACTATGGCTACACCTTC
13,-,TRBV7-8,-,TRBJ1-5,CASSLEEGQPQHF,TGTGCCAGCAGCTTAGAGGAGGGACAGCCCCAGCATTTT
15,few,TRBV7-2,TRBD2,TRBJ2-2,CASSLGWDYAGELFF,TGTGCCAGCAGCTTAGGGTGGGACTACGCCGGGGAGCTGTTTTTT
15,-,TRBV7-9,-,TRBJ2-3,CASSLGGGGTDTQYF,TGTGCCAGCAGCTTAGGTGGCGGGGGCACAGATACGCAGTATTTT
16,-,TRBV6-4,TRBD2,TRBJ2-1,CAKFPTGLAAYNEQFF,TGTGCCAAGTTCCCCACGGGACTAGCGGCGTACAATGAGCAGTTCTTC
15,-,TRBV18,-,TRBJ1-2,CASSPNPTGSYGYTF,TGTGCCAGCTCACCAAACCCAACAGGGAGCTATGGCTACACCTTC
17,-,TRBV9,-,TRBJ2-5,CASSVGPPGGAEETQYF,TGTGCCAGCAGCGTAGGCCCCCCAGGCGGGGCGGAGGAGACCCAGTACTTC
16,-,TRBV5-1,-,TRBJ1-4,CASSFQSGNSNEKLFF,TGCGCCAGCAGCTTTCAATCAGGGAACAGTAATGAAAAACTGTTTTTT
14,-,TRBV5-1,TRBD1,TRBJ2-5,CASSSGQQQETQYF,TGCGCCAGCAGCTCGGGACAGCAACAAGAGACCCAGTACTTC
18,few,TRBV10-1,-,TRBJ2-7,CASSEIPLAPTGLGEQYF,TGCGCCAGCAGTGAAATCCCCCTGGCCCCGACAGGTCTGGGCGAGCAGTACTTC
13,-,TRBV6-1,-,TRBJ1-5,CASRKDNNQPQHF,TGTGCCAGCAGAAAGGACAACAATCAGCCCCAGCATTTT
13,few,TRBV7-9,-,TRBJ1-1,CASSTESGTEAFF,TGTGCCAGCAGCACAGAATCTGGCACTGAAGCTTTCTTT
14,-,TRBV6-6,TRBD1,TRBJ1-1,CASRDRDSRTEAFF,TGTGCCAGCAGGGACCGGGACAGTAGGACTGAAGCTTTCTTT
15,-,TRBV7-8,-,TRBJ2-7,CASSPRPGNSYEQYF,TGTGCCAGCAGCCCCCGGCCAGGTAACTCCTACGAGCAGTACTTC
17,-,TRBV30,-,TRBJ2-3,CAWSRMVGALWADTQYF,TGTGCCTGGAGCCGCATGGTAGGGGCCCTATGGGCAGATACGCAGTATTTT
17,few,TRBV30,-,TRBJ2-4,CAWSRLTIRSPKNIQYF,TGTGCCTGGAGTAGGTTGACTATTCGATCACCCAAAAACATTCAGTACTTC
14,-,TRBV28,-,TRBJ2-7,CASSFAGQSYEQYF,TGTGCCAGCAGTTTCGCGGGACAGTCCTACGAGCAGTACTTC
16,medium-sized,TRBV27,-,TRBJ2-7,CASSQRQDTYGYEQYF,TGTGCCAGCAGCCAACGACAGGACACGTACGGGTACGAGCAGTACTTC
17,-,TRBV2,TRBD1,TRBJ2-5,CASSKNTPGQGGETQYF,TGTGCCAGCAGTAAAAACACCCCGGGACAGGGTGGGGAGACCCAGTACTTC
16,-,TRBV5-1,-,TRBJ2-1,CASSLRGQAGYNEQFF,TGCGCCAGCAGCTTGCGAGGCCAGGCGGGCTACAATGAGCAGTTCTTC
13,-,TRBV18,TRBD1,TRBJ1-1,CASSLGTGDQAFF,TGTGCCAGCTCACTCGGGACAGGGGATCAGGCTTTCTTT
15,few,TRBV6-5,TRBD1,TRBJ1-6,CASSYGRGQSSPLHF,TGTGCCAGCAGTTACGGCAGGGGGCAGAGTTCACCCCTCCACTTT
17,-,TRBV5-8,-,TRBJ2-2,CASRGTGWNANTGELFF,TGTGCCAGCAGGGGTACAGGGTGGAACGCGAACACCGGGGAGCTGTTTTTT
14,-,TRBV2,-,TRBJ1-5,CASSELAGSQPQHF,TGTGCCAGCAGTGAATTGGCAGGGTCACAGCCCCAGCATTTT
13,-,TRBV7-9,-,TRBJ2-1,CASSLGTYNEQFF,TGTGCCAGCAGCTTGGGGACTTACAATGAGCAGTTCTTC
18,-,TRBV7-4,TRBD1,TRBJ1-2,CASSLELLEGQAADGYTF,TGTGCCAGCAGCTTAGAGCTACTGGAGGGACAGGCGGCGGATGGCTACACCTTC
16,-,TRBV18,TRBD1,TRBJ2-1,CASSTRGRDTGNEQFF,TGTGCCAGCTCCACGAGGGGGCGAGATACAGGCAATGAGCAGTTCTTC
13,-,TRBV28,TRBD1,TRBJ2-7,CASIAQGAYEQYF,TGTGCCAGCATCGCACAGGGGGCCTACGAGCAGTACTTC
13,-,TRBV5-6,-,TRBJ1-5,CASSLSLGQPQHF,TGTGCCAGCAGCTTATCCCTAGGACAGCCCCAGCATTTT
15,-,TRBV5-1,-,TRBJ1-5,CASSPSFERNQPQHF,TGCGCCAGCAGCCCGAGTTTCGAACGCAATCAGCCCCAGCATTTT
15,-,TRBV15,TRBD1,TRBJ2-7,CATSRDGTGSSEQYF,TGTGCCACCAGCAGAGATGGGACAGGTAGTTCCGAGCAGTACTTC
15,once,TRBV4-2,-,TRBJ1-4,CASSHGQPVGEKLFF,TGTGCCAGCAGCCACGGACAGCCAGTGGGGGAAAAACTGTTTTTT
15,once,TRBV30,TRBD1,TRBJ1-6,CAWSYGTGGRSPLHF,TGTGCCTGGAGTTACGGGACAGGGGGCCGGTCACCCCTCCACTTT
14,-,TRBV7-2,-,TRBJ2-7,CASSQGHSSYEQYF,TGTGCCAGCAGCCAGGGACACAGCTCCTACGAGCAGTACTTC